This entry concerns a single T cell receptor (beta chain). Ten or more counts support this clonotype. Its binding antigen is unknown. Base qualities are missing; no much larger clone stands one base away. This specimen comes from a study of regulatory T cells in long-lasting Graves disease (dated by TCRdb to about 2021). For the study in its entirety: In the newly diagnosed Graves' disease group, patients had been taking antithyroid drugs for less than 3 months. This study used TCR sequencing and RNA sequencing of peripheral blood to compare persistent Graves' disease patients against newly diagnosed Graves' disease patients. A total of roughly 35 samples underwent TCR sequencing, from roughly 13 patients with persistent Graves' disease and approximately 20 patients with newly diagnosed Graves' disease. The study was conducted in China and was registered as a clinical trial. What the work shows at the level of the full study, not this receptor alone: More public clonotypes were shared among persistent patients (over 2,500) than among newly diagnosed patients (966). Only the TCR beta chain was sequenced and analyzed. The study examined only peripheral blood because the primary lesion, thyroid tissue, could not be accessed. The small sample size was acknowledged by the authors as a limitation that may reduce accuracy. Preferential use of TRBV28, TRBJ1-2 and TRBJ2-5 was observed in persistent disease, whereas TRBV20-1 and TRBJ2-1 were favored in newly diagnosed disease. Compared with newly diagnosed patients, persistent Graves' disease patients had lower TCR Shannon entropy and fewer highly expanded clones, which suggests clonal expansion.

Library preparation was by multiplex PCR. Sequenced using an Illumina HiSeq 4000. TCR beta libraries were built with iRepertoire HTBI primers and Arm-PCR amplification of CDR3 regions. Before sequencing, the PCR products went through gel purification. In the original analysis: Gene usage analysis of CDR3 amino acid clonotypes relied on the 62 TRBV and 15 or so TRBJ segments identified across samples. COPE and FqMerger were used to merge filtered high-quality paired reads into contigs. Contigs were aligned with BLAST to IMGT TRBV, TRBD and TRBJ reference genes, and CDR3 was defined per IMGT. Any clonotype with a frequency above 0.1% was counted as a highly expanded clone. Shannon entropy was used to measure repertoire diversity, and the Gini coefficient was used to measure V-J evenness. Public clonotypes were defined as clonotypes shared by more than one individual. The raw public data were reprocessed by TCRdb itself: fastp quality trimming at Q25, MiXCR clonotype calling, in-frame beta chains only. Rows matching on CDR3 protein sequence are summarized as one entry with the most common DNA and genes. The V and J calls and clone size come from TCRdb's table, not from the authors' own analysis. A total of almost 450,000 distinct CDR3 sequences appear in this sample, roughly 15% of them only once. The ten largest clones take up about 10% of the sample.

The time point label of this sample denotes: newly diagnosed GD, antithyroid drugs for less than 3 months. For both TCR sequencing and RNA sequencing, RNA was extracted from PBMCs in TRIzol. The diagnosis of Graves' disease followed American Thyroid Association guidelines. Recruitment of patients was carried out at an endocrinology department in Xi'an, China. Each patient gave approximately 8.8 milliliters of peripheral blood, collected in an EDTA anticoagulant tube. Ficoll Paque Plus density gradient separation was used to isolate PBMCs, and no additional T cell sorting was done. An Agilent 2100 Bioanalyzer and agarose gel were used to assess RNA quality, and a NanoDrop 2000 was used to measure RNA concentration. The germline V gene sets CDR1 to ENHRY and CDR2 to SYGVKD. The CDR3, cysteine through phenylalanine, is 11 amino acids long. Only the CDR3 region is kept as DNA, spanning 33 bases read in frame from base 1. V loses 4 bases of germline sequence and J loses 6 bases, and the interval between the two ends is 5 bases.

This sample also belongs to another study, concerning T cells in Graves' hyperthyroidism and ophthalmopathy. The second study's paper adds: Graves' hyperthyroidism was defined as stable when no progression to ophthalmopathy occurred over 18 months of follow-up. Hyperthyroidism patients were aged 18 to 65 years and newly diagnosed, with disease duration of less than 2 months. Any patient with an uncontrolled infection, another autoimmune disease, pregnancy or lactation was excluded. Clinical symptoms, serum thyroxine and TRAb, thyroid ultrasound, and orbital computed tomography formed the basis for the diagnoses. The TCR CDR3 was subjected to a first round of RT-PCR using the HTBI primer set and the Qiagen OneStep RT-PCR kit. Blood samples also contained most of the expanded thyroid clonotypes (frequency above 0.001), which suggests that blood repertoires may reflect thyroid immune responses. A model built on a 13 V-J signature distinguished ophthalmopathy from stable hyperthyroidism, reaching 85% to 90% sensitivity and approximately 81% specificity in cross-validation and 80%/75% in testing. In validation, the model predicted progression to ophthalmopathy with over 60% sensitivity and 72% to 85% specificity, a median of about six months before onset. To identify distinguishing TCR V-J signatures, a discovery cohort of around 100 patients was used, comprising approximately 40 with Graves' ophthalmopathy and approximately 58 with stable Graves' hyperthyroidism. Prospective prediction of ophthalmopathy was tested in an independent validation cohort of 18 to 20 hyperthyroidism patients and some 17 patients who later progressed to ophthalmopathy. The roughly 100 discovery patients were randomly split 7:3 into training and test sets. In six Graves' hyperthyroidism patients, the study also compared T-cell repertoires from thyroid tissue with T-cell repertoires from blood. After sampling, hyperthyroidism patients received methimazole starting at 30 mg daily, and ophthalmopathy patients received high-dose intravenous methylprednisolone. Libraries were constructed in a second round of multiplex PCR, after which size selection and purification were performed. Sequencing of the libraries was done on an Illumina HiSeq2000 using paired-end 100 bp reads. Raw data were processed with SOAPnuke, discarding reads with adapters, uncalled bases, mean Phred below 15, or no exact constant-primer or identifier match. COPE v1.2.5 was used to merge the high-quality paired reads, and each unique nucleotide sequence was defined as a clonotype. MiTCR v1.1 was used to align the clonotypes against IMGT TRBV, TRBD and TRBJ reference segments. The analysis was restricted to V-J combinations with a frequency above 0.0001, which together covered roughly 99% of the repertoires. A TCS score was defined as the ratio of F50 (clonal expansion) to E x V (chaos), with BLOSUM62-based TCRdist applied between CDR3 peptides within each V-J. Welch's t-statistics and random forest reduced several hundred V-J features to under 15, which were used in a naive Bayes classifier (R e1071). Sample size was not statistically predetermined, and investigators were not blinded to group allocation. The paper reports TCR Vbeta CDR3 sequencing of some 140 peripheral blood samples: around 45 ophthalmopathy, fewer than 80 hyperthyroidism and around 17 progressor patients.

This sequence was found in a woman in her twenties or thirties with Graves disease. Donor details come from another sample of the same person, matched by shared clones. The sample in question was peripheral blood mononuclear cells (PBMCs), obtained at new diagnosis, from a patient treated with antithyroid drugs. The chain couples TRBV10-3 to TRBJ2-3; no D gene is confidently identified. The DNA sequence is as follows: TGTGCCATCAGTGTTCGGGATACGCAGTATTTT. The translation is CAISVRDTQYF.